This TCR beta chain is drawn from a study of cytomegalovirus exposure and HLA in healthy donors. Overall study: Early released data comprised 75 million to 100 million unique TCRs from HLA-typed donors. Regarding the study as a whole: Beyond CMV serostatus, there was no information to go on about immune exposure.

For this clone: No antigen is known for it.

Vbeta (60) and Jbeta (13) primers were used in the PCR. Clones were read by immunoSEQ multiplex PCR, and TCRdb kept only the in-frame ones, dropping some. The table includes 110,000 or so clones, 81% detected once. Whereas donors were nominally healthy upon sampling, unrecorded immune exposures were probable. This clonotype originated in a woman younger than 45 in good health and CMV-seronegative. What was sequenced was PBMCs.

CDR3 sequence (DNA): TGTGCCAGTATGGTAAGCGGATCCCTATACAATGAGCAGTTCTTC. Translated, it gives CASMVSGSLYNEQFF. The V and J genes are TRBV19 and TRBJ2-1; weak D call: TRBD2 (5 bases). This CDR3 has 15 amino acids. Deletions cut 7 bases from V and 4 bases from J, with 17 bases between. CDR1 LNHDA and CDR2 SQIVND come from the germline V gene (reference sequence).